This paragraph covers one TCR beta chain sequence. The antigen is not known. This CDR3 spans 16 amino acids. Trimming removed 9 bases from V and 0 bases from J; junction bases left unmatched: 9. Germline-derived CDR1 and CDR2 are SGDLS and YYNGEE. Repertoires were generated with immunoSEQ multiplex PCR, while TCRdb's copy carries only in-frame clones and drops some. The repertoire holds 550,000 to 750,000 clones, with 92% as singletons. These data come from a study of shared clonotypes between healthy human individuals. Study-wide points: Larger estimated richness was generally recorded for naive subsets relative to memory subsets.

It was CD45RO-negative cells, positively selected for CCR7, that made up naive CD8 cells, with terminally differentiated effector memory CD45RA+ cells excluded. The rearrangement links TRBV9 to TRBJ2-1, with 10 bases matching TRBD2. Sequencing used naive CD8+ T cells sorted from blood. The TCR was taken from a man aged 25 to 40 in good health. For the CDR3, the DNA is TGTGCCACGGCCGGGACTAGCGCTAGCTCCTACAATGAGCAGTTCTTC. Translated, it gives CATAGTSASSYNEQFF.